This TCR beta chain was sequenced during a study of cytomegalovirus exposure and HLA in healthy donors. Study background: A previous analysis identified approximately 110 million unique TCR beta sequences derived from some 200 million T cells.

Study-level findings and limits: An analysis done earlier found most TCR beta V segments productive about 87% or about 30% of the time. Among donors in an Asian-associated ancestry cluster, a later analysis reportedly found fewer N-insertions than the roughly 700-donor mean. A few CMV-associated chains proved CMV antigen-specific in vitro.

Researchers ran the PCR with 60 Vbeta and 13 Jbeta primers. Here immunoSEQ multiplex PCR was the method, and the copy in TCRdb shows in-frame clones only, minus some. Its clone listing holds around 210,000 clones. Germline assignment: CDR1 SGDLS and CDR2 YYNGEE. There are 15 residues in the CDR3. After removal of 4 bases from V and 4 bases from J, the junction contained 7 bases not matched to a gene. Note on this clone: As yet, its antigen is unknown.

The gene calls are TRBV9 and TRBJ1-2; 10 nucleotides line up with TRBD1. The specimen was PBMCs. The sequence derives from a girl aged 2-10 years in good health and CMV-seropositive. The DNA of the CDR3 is TGTGCCAGCAGCCCACGACAGGGGGCTGTCTATGGCTACACCTTC. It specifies CASSPRQGAVYGYTF.